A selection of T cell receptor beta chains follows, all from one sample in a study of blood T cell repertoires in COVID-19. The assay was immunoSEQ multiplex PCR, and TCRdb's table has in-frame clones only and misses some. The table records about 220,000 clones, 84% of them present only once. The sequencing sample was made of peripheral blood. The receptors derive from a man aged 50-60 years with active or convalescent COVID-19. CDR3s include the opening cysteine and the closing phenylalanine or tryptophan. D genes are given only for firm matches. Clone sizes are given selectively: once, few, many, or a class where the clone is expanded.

CDR3 DNA: TGTGCCAGCAGCCCTGGAACAGGGGGCGCGTTCTATGGCTACACCTTC
CDR3 protein: CASSPGTGGAFYGYTF
D gene: TRBD1
J gene: TRBJ1-2
V gene: TRBV14
clone size: few

CDR3 DNA: TGTGCCAGCAGTTACGGTGAAGTGGGAGCCGGGGAGCTGTTTTTT
CDR3 protein: CASSYGEVGAGELFF
D gene: NA
J gene: TRBJ2-2
V gene: TRBV6-2/TRBV6-3
clone size: NA

CDR3 DNA: TGTGCCAGCAGCCCGGGACAGGGGACTGAAGCTTTCTTT
CDR3 protein: CASSPGQGTEAFF
D gene: TRBD1
J gene: TRBJ1-1
V gene: TRBV11-3
clone size: NA

CDR3 DNA: TGCGCCAGCAGCCAAGAACCTCCAGGGTGGTACCAGTTCGGGGAGCTGTTTTTT
CDR3 protein: CASSQEPPGWYQFGELFF
D gene: NA
J gene: TRBJ2-2
V gene: TRBV4-3
clone size: NA

CDR3 DNA: TGTGCCAGCAGCTTAGGGCACCTTAACTATGGCTACACCTTC
CDR3 protein: CASSLGHLNYGYTF
D gene: NA
J gene: TRBJ1-2
V gene: TRBV7-2
clone size: NA

CDR3 DNA: TGTGCCAGCAGCCCCACAGTCTTAAGGAACTCACCCCTCCACTTT
CDR3 protein: CASSPTVLRNSPLHF
D gene: NA
J gene: TRBJ1-6
V gene: TRBV9
clone size: NA

CDR3 DNA: TGTGCCAGCAGCTCACGGGACAGGGGTCACAATGAGCAGTTCTTC
CDR3 protein: CASSSRDRGHNEQFF
D gene: TRBD1
J gene: TRBJ2-1
V gene: TRBV27
clone size: NA

CDR3 DNA: TGTGCCAGCAGCAAGGGACAGGGTGAAGAGCAGTACTTC
CDR3 protein: CASSKGQGEEQYF
D gene: TRBD1
J gene: TRBJ2-7
V gene: TRBV7-3
clone size: NA

CDR3 DNA: TGTGCCAGCTCACCTCGGGACAGGGTGGAATCCTATAATTCACCCCTCCACTTT
CDR3 protein: CASSPRDRVESYNSPLHF
D gene: TRBD1
J gene: TRBJ1-6
V gene: TRBV18
clone size: NA

CDR3 DNA: TGTGCCAGTAAACGTTCGGCGGGAGGTTCAGATACGCAGTATTTT
CDR3 protein: CASKRSAGGSDTQYF
D gene: TRBD2
J gene: TRBJ2-3
V gene: TRBV19
clone size: NA

CDR3 DNA: TGTGCCAGCAGTTCTAGCGGTTTCCAAGAGACCCAGTACTTC
CDR3 protein: CASSSSGFQETQYF
D gene: TRBD2
J gene: TRBJ2-5
V gene: TRBV27
clone size: NA

CDR3 DNA: TGCGCCAGCAGCCAAGATGTTAGCGGGGGCTACAATGAGCAGTTCTTC
CDR3 protein: CASSQDVSGGYNEQFF
D gene: TRBD2
J gene: TRBJ2-1
V gene: TRBV4-3
clone size: NA

CDR3 DNA: TGCGCCAGCGCCCCACTAGCGGGAGGAAACAATGAGCAGTTCTTC
CDR3 protein: CASAPLAGGNNEQFF
D gene: TRBD2
J gene: TRBJ2-1
V gene: TRBV5-1
clone size: NA

CDR3 DNA: TGCGCCAGCAGCTTGACTAGCTCGGTTTACAATGAGCAGTTCTTC
CDR3 protein: CASSLTSSVYNEQFF
D gene: NA
J gene: TRBJ2-1
V gene: TRBV5-1
clone size: NA

CDR3 DNA: TGTGCCAGCAGCTTTTCCACAGGGTACAATGAGCAGTTCTTC
CDR3 protein: CASSFSTGYNEQFF
D gene: NA
J gene: TRBJ2-1
V gene: TRBV5-5
clone size: NA

CDR3 DNA: TGCGCCAGCAGCCTCCAGACAGGGCGCACCGGGGAGCTGTTTTTT
CDR3 protein: CASSLQTGRTGELFF
D gene: TRBD1
J gene: TRBJ2-2
V gene: TRBV5-1
clone size: NA

CDR3 DNA: TGTGCCAGCAGTGCCGGGACAGGGTCCGGGGGGTGGGAGCAGTTCTTC
CDR3 protein: CASSAGTGSGGWEQFF
D gene: TRBD1
J gene: TRBJ2-1
V gene: TRBV28
clone size: NA

CDR3 DNA: TGTGCCAGCAGCCAAGCTCATGGGACAGGGGGAGATTCACCCCTCCACTTT
CDR3 protein: CASSQAHGTGGDSPLHF
D gene: TRBD1
J gene: TRBJ1-6
V gene: TRBV4-2
clone size: NA

CDR3 DNA: TGCAGCTCATCGGGGGCAGGGGGCGACGAGCAGTACTTC
CDR3 protein: CSSSGAGGDEQYF
D gene: TRBD1
J gene: TRBJ2-7
V gene: TRBV29-1
clone size: once

CDR3 DNA: TGTGCCAGCCGACAGGGAGCTAACTATGGCTACACCTTC
CDR3 protein: CASRQGANYGYTF
D gene: TRBD1
J gene: TRBJ1-2
V gene: TRBV18
clone size: NA

CDR3 DNA: TGTGCCAGCAGCAAAAGACAGGGGGCCGATCAGCCCCAGCATTTT
CDR3 protein: CASSKRQGADQPQHF
D gene: TRBD1
J gene: TRBJ1-5
V gene: TRBV6-2/TRBV6-3
clone size: NA

CDR3 DNA: TGTGCCAGTAAACGGGGGGTCCAAGAGACCCAGTACTTC
CDR3 protein: CASKRGVQETQYF
D gene: TRBD2
J gene: TRBJ2-5
V gene: TRBV2
clone size: NA

CDR3 DNA: TGTGCCAGCAGCTTCGGGAATGGCGGGGCCGAGACCCAGTACTTC
CDR3 protein: CASSFGNGGAETQYF
D gene: NA
J gene: TRBJ2-5
V gene: TRBV7-2
clone size: NA

CDR3 DNA: TGTGCCAGCAGTTTTCTCGAGGGTTTCTCTGGAAACACCATATATTTT
CDR3 protein: CASSFLEGFSGNTIYF
D gene: NA
J gene: TRBJ1-3
V gene: TRBV28
clone size: NA

CDR3 DNA: TGTGCCAGCAGTTACCGGGTATACGAAAAACTGTTTTTT
CDR3 protein: CASSYRVYEKLFF
D gene: NA
J gene: TRBJ1-4
V gene: TRBV6-2/TRBV6-3
clone size: NA

CDR3 DNA: TGTGCCAGCAGTTTATTCGGGACAGGGCGTGCCTACGAGCAGTACTTC
CDR3 protein: CASSLFGTGRAYEQYF
D gene: TRBD1
J gene: TRBJ2-7
V gene: TRBV28
clone size: few

CDR3 DNA: TGTGCCAGCAGCTTAGAGGGGGGGGTGCCCTGGGATGAGCAGTTCTTC
CDR3 protein: CASSLEGGVPWDEQFF
D gene: NA
J gene: TRBJ2-1
V gene: TRBV7-8
clone size: NA

CDR3 DNA: TGTGCCAGCAGCCTCAACCCGGACAGGGGAGAGACCCAGTACTTC
CDR3 protein: CASSLNPDRGETQYF
D gene: TRBD1
J gene: TRBJ2-5
V gene: TRBV3-1/TRBV3-2
clone size: NA

CDR3 DNA: TGCGCCAGCAGCCCACTAGCGGGGTATTACAATGAGCAGTTCTTC
CDR3 protein: CASSPLAGYYNEQFF
D gene: TRBD2
J gene: TRBJ2-1
V gene: TRBV4-1
clone size: once

CDR3 DNA: TGCGCCAGCAGCTTGGTGGACAGGGCGGTCGAGCAGTACTTC
CDR3 protein: CASSLVDRAVEQYF
D gene: TRBD1
J gene: TRBJ2-7
V gene: TRBV5-1
clone size: NA

CDR3 DNA: TGTGCCAGCAGTGGAGGGACAGCAAGGACTGAAGCTTTCTTT
CDR3 protein: CASSGGTARTEAFF
D gene: TRBD1
J gene: TRBJ1-1
V gene: TRBV2
clone size: NA

CDR3 DNA: TGTGCCAGCAGCTTGGCCGGGGGAGGTTTGACTGAAGCTTTCTTT
CDR3 protein: CASSLAGGGLTEAFF
D gene: NA
J gene: TRBJ1-1
V gene: TRBV5-4
clone size: NA

CDR3 DNA: TGTGCCAGCAGTTTCGGACAGGGTAATCAGCCCCAGCATTTT
CDR3 protein: CASSFGQGNQPQHF
D gene: TRBD1
J gene: TRBJ1-5
V gene: TRBV6-2/TRBV6-3
clone size: NA

CDR3 DNA: TGTGCCAGCACCCCTCCCGGACAGGGAGGACAAGAGACCCAGTACTTC
CDR3 protein: CASTPPGQGGQETQYF
D gene: TRBD1
J gene: TRBJ2-5
V gene: TRBV28
clone size: NA

CDR3 DNA: TGTGCCAGCAGCCAAAGATTGGGGCCAGCGGCACTAGCGGGAGCGGGGGCGGATACGCAGTATTTT
CDR3 protein: CASSQRLGPAALAGAGADTQYF
D gene: TRBD2
J gene: TRBJ2-3
V gene: TRBV3-1/TRBV3-2
clone size: NA

CDR3 DNA: TGTGCCAGCAGCCACGGCGGCAGCATGAACACTGAAGCTTTCTTT
CDR3 protein: CASSHGGSMNTEAFF
D gene: NA
J gene: TRBJ1-1
V gene: TRBV7-9
clone size: NA

CDR3 DNA: TGTGCTAGTGGTTCGGACAGGGGACCGACTTTCTTT
CDR3 protein: CASGSDRGPTFF
D gene: TRBD1
J gene: TRBJ1-1
V gene: TRBV12-5
clone size: NA

CDR3 DNA: TGCGCCAGCAGCTTACAAGCGGGGGGGCTTGGCAAAAACATTCAGTACTTC
CDR3 protein: CASSLQAGGLGKNIQYF
D gene: TRBD2
J gene: TRBJ2-4
V gene: TRBV5-1
clone size: NA

CDR3 DNA: TGTGCCAGCAGCTTGGGGGGGACAGGGGGCGAGAAGACCTACGAGCAGTACTTC
CDR3 protein: CASSLGGTGGEKTYEQYF
D gene: TRBD1
J gene: TRBJ2-7
V gene: TRBV5-4
clone size: NA

CDR3 DNA: TGTGCCACCAGCAGAGATAGCGCTGCGGGGAACATTCAGTACTTC
CDR3 protein: CATSRDSAAGNIQYF
D gene: NA
J gene: TRBJ2-4
V gene: TRBV15
clone size: NA

CDR3 DNA: TGTGCCAGCAGCTTGGCCACAGTTAACACCGGGGAGCTGTTTTTT
CDR3 protein: CASSLATVNTGELFF
D gene: NA
J gene: TRBJ2-2
V gene: TRBV5-4
clone size: NA

CDR3 DNA: TGTGCCAGCAGCCAAGATCATCGGACTAGCGGGACCGATGAGCAGTTCTTC
CDR3 protein: CASSQDHRTSGTDEQFF
D gene: TRBD2
J gene: TRBJ2-1
V gene: TRBV3-1/TRBV3-2
clone size: NA

CDR3 DNA: TGTGCCAGCTCAAGACAGGGGACGACTAATGAAAAACTGTTTTTT
CDR3 protein: CASSRQGTTNEKLFF
D gene: TRBD1
J gene: TRBJ1-4
V gene: TRBV18
clone size: NA

CDR3 DNA: TGCGCCAGCAGCCTCAGACAAGGCGGGGGAAATGAGCAGTTCTTC
CDR3 protein: CASSLRQGGGNEQFF
D gene: TRBD2
J gene: TRBJ2-1
V gene: TRBV5-1
clone size: NA

CDR3 DNA: TGTGCCAGCAGCCTTGACAGGCCCAATGAGCAGTTCTTC
CDR3 protein: CASSLDRPNEQFF
D gene: NA
J gene: TRBJ2-1
V gene: TRBV3-1/TRBV3-2
clone size: NA

CDR3 DNA: TGTGCCAGCAGCCTCGGTGGTACAGGTCTCGAGCAGTACTTC
CDR3 protein: CASSLGGTGLEQYF
D gene: NA
J gene: TRBJ2-7
V gene: TRBV5-5
clone size: NA

CDR3 DNA: TGTGCCAGCAGGAAGACTAGCGGGAACTCCTACGAGCAGTACTTC
CDR3 protein: CASRKTSGNSYEQYF
D gene: NA
J gene: TRBJ2-7
V gene: TRBV21-1
clone size: NA

CDR3 DNA: TGTGCCAGTATTACGGACAGGGGCAACACTGAAGCTTTCTTT
CDR3 protein: CASITDRGNTEAFF
D gene: TRBD1
J gene: TRBJ1-1
V gene: TRBV19
clone size: NA

CDR3 DNA: TGTGCCAGCAGCTTAGCGGGGGGCGAGCAGTACTTC
CDR3 protein: CASSLAGGEQYF
D gene: NA
J gene: TRBJ2-7
V gene: TRBV7-2
clone size: NA

CDR3 DNA: TGTGCCAGCAGCGACCCCCAGGGTGGGGGGACTGAAGCTTTCTTT
CDR3 protein: CASSDPQGGGTEAFF
D gene: NA
J gene: TRBJ1-1
V gene: TRBV5-4
clone size: NA

CDR3 DNA: TGTGCCAGCTCACCACCGGTGGGGGCGGGTGAAAAACTGTTTTTT
CDR3 protein: CASSPPVGAGEKLFF
D gene: NA
J gene: TRBJ1-4
V gene: TRBV18
clone size: NA

CDR3 DNA: TGTGCCAGTAGTATCGGGCCTCCCCGGGCAGGGCACAATGAGCAGTTCTTC
CDR3 protein: CASSIGPPRAGHNEQFF
D gene: NA
J gene: TRBJ2-1
V gene: TRBV19
clone size: few